This T cell receptor beta chain was retrieved from a study of cytomegalovirus exposure and HLA in healthy donors. Looked up from germline, CDR1 is SQVTM and CDR2 is ANQGSEA. This CDR3 region has 13 residues. V was shortened by 4 bases and J by 6 bases, with 16 bases between the two germline ends. Overall study findings and caveats: Investigators reported approximately 170 TCR beta chains as tied to cytomegalovirus. Subsequent analysis revealed that first-cohort TCR clusters tended to co-occur in the approximately 120 validation repertoires. Despite most TCR sequences being rare, some public TCRs occurred in many donors.

The method was immunoSEQ multiplex PCR; TCRdb's version includes in-frame clones alone and lacks a portion of them. The sample has tens of thousands of clones; roughly nine tenths are singletons. The donors were members of the 120-subject validation cohort (separate from the roughly 670-subject first cohort). In regard to this clone: Antigen specificity is unknown.

Sequenced sample: PBMCs. The TCR originated in a woman between 18 and 29 years old in good health and CMV-seropositive. V is TRBV29-1 and J is TRBJ2-7, with a tentative D call TRBD2 (6 bases). The CDR3 coding sequence is TGCAGCGTTGGACGGCGGATCGGGGGCGAGCAGTACTTC. This codes for CSVGRRIGGEQYF.